These 7 T cell receptor beta chains share one sample of origin, sequenced in a study of cytomegalovirus exposure and HLA in healthy donors. The PCR contained 60 Vbeta and 13 Jbeta primers. Assay: immunoSEQ multiplex PCR; the TCRdb copy retains only in-frame clones and omits some. The sample holds 60,000 or so clones; approximately 80% are singletons and the top ten take approximately 3.6%. Sequenced material: PBMCs. The receptor set was obtained from a woman aged 40 to 50 in good health and CMV-seropositive.

V is TRBV5-8 and J is TRBJ1-5; unclear D gene. Trimming took 4 bases from V and 5 from J, leaving 16 bases between them. The CDR3 is 15 amino acids. Germline V gene data show CDR1 as SGHTS and CDR2 as YDEGEE. CDR3 sequence reads: CASSPREGPYQPQHF. As DNA, the CDR3 is TGTGCCAGCAGCCCCAGAGAGGGCCCATATCAGCCCCAGCATTTT.

There are a few counts of this clone. The rearrangement uses TRBV4-1 and TRBJ1-5, with a possible D match to TRBD1 (6 bases). The V and J ends lost 0 bases and 6 bases respectively, with 12 bases between them. The CDR3 runs 15 residues. Per the germline V gene, CDR1 is MGHRA and CDR2 is YSYEKL. Here the CDR3 reads CASSQEGAGGQPQHF. DNA for the CDR3: TGCGCCAGCAGCCAAGAGGGGGCAGGCGGTCAGCCCCAGCATTTT.

The table lists this clone with a few counts. The chain carries TRBV18 and TRBJ1-2; D is ambiguous. Germline V gene sequence: CDR1 KGHSH, CDR2 LQKENI. The germline V and J ends were trimmed by 2 bases and 4 bases, with 17 bases remaining between them. The CDR3 contains 16 residues. CDR3 nucleotide sequence: TGTGCCAGCTCACCAACGGGAGGGTCTGGACCCTATGGCTACACCTTC. Amino acid sequence: CASSPTGGSGPYGYTF.

The chain combines TRBV19 with TRBJ2-2; the match to TRBD1 covers 10 bases. This CDR3 region has 16 residues. V was pared by 5 bases and J by 4 bases, with 7 bases of the junction left unmatched. The germline gives CDR1 LNHDA, CDR2 SQIVND (reference sequence). CDR3 bases: TGTGCCAGTAGTTTGAGGACAGGGGGAAGCACCGGGGAGCTGTTTTTT. This codes for CASSLRTGGSTGELFF.

The chain couples TRBV7-2 to TRBJ1-4; D is uncertain. The V and J ends lost 1 base and 3 bases respectively, with 6 bases between them. Germline-derived CDR1 and CDR2 are SGHTA and FQGNSA. The CDR3 has 14 residues. Written as DNA, the CDR3 is TGTGCCAGCAGCTTAGAGAGGTCTAATGAAAAACTGTTTTTT. This codes for CASSLERSNEKLFF.

The CDR3 region has the DNA TGTGCCAGTAGGGCAGACAGCCTAGTACACATTCAGTACTTC. Translated, it gives CASRADSLVHIQYF. The gene calls are TRBV19 and TRBJ2-4, with D possibly being TRBD1 (5 bases). There are 14 residues in the CDR3. Trimming removed 6 bases at V and 8 bases at J, with 17 bases between. From germline, CDR1 is LNHDA and CDR2 SQIVND (reference sequence).

V gene TRBV11-2 combines with J gene TRBJ1-5; 8 positions agree with TRBD1. The CDR3 sequence is 15 residues long. The germline V gene has CDR1 SGHAT and CDR2 FQNNGV. V trimming: 6 bases; J trimming: 4 bases; junction bases outside the gene matches: 8. CDR3 in amino acids: CASRDGTGYNQPQHF. The CDR3 DNA reads TGTGCCAGCAGAGACGGGACAGGTTATAATCAGCCCCAGCATTTT.